The 2 T cell receptor beta chains below were found in one sample sequenced in a study of technical replicates of blood from a few donors. Using immunoSEQ multiplex PCR, the repertoire was profiled, and TCRdb retains in-frame clones only, with some absent. The table shows roughly 76,000 clones, with 85% to 95% occurring only once. Sequenced sample: T cells isolated from PBMCs. The receptors were sampled from a human donor in good health.

This chain joins TRBV4-1 and TRBJ1-1, with D possibly matching TRBD1 (5 bases). V was clipped by 0 bases and J by 4 bases, with 12 bases between them. Germline assignment: CDR1 MGHRA and CDR2 YSYEKL. CDR3 length: 15 residues. The CDR3 loop reads CASSQDPGEGTEAFF. The CDR3 bases are TGCGCCAGCAGCCAAGATCCGGGGGAAGGCACTGAAGCTTTCTTT.

The chain couples TRBV7-3 to TRBJ2-1; TRBD1 agrees at 9 bases. The CDR3 loop spans 17 amino acids. Germline V lookup: CDR1 SGHTA, CDR2 FQGTGA. With V trimmed by 2 bases and J by 2 bases, 7 bases remained unmatched. CDR3: CASSLGPGQGTYNEQFF. In nucleotides, the CDR3 is TGTGCCAGCAGCTTAGGACCCGGACAGGGGACCTACAATGAGCAGTTCTTC.